This T cell receptor (beta chain) was sequenced during a study of blood T cell repertoires in COVID-19. In the authors' methods: By means of reference gene primer amplification, nucleated cell counts were estimated. Measured with immunoSEQ multiplex PCR; TCRdb has only the in-frame clones, and not every one. The DNA gave D and trimming, while V, J and clone size come from that table. The table records a few hundred thousand clones, roughly 87% of them present only once. The age range of participants was about 18 to 90 years, with residence in around 22 US areas. Two negative PCRs, clearance, or symptom resolution characterized the recovered Cohort 3 donors. Input material: PBMCs or T cells enriched from blood (not recorded which). The receptor comes from a woman in her twenties or thirties who had recovered from COVID-19.

The CDR3 sequence is CASSRGQGRYEQYF. Written as DNA, the CDR3 is TGTGCCAGTAGTAGGGGGCAGGGCCGCTACGAGCAGTACTTC. The V and J genes are TRBV19 and TRBJ2-7, with a tentative D call TRBD1 (6 bases). Between the trimmed V and J ends, which lost 4 bases and 3 bases, there was a span of 13 bases. This CDR3 region has 14 residues. Germline CDR1 and CDR2: LNHDA and SQIVND (reference sequence).